This TCR beta chain originates from a study of blood T cell repertoires in COVID-19. Study-wide background: Collection of acute and convalescent COVID-19 samples took place in the United States, Italy and Spain. From T cells, B-cell-depleted T cells, or PBMCs came the material, which was cDNA or gDNA.

Germline lookup yields CDR1 LNHDA and CDR2 SQIVND (reference sequence). The CDR3 covers 13 residues. The ends were cut back, 1 base at V and 2 bases at J, with 3 bases in the middle. Under the authors' procedure: Scientists estimated how many nucleated cells there were by amplifying reference gene primers. Assay: immunoSEQ multiplex PCR; the TCRdb copy retains only in-frame clones and omits some. That table supplies the V and J calls and clone size; D and trimming were determined from the DNA. Here the sample spans about 110,000 clones, 85% being singletons. This clone appeared a single time. J is TRBJ1-3 and V is TRBV19; no firm D call. The sequenced material came from peripheral blood. The clonotype comes from a human donor in a cohort sampled during active COVID-19. Written as DNA, the CDR3 is TGTGCCAGTAGTATAGGAGCTGGAAACACCATATATTTT. Residues: CASSIGAGNTIYF. Complete variable domain (other parts from reference TRBV19 and TRBJ1-3): DGGITQSPKYLFRKEGQNVTLSCEQNLNHDAMYWYRQDPGQGLRLIYYSQIVNDFQKGDIAEGYSVSREKKESFPLTVTSAQKNPTAFYLCASSIGAGNTIYFGEGSWLTVV.